This T cell receptor (beta chain) came from a study of identical twins. This clonotype has only a few counts. TCRdb reprocessed the 5' RACE reads via MiXCR and lists one record per CDR3 protein. The sample yields roughly 1.6 million distinct CDR3 sequences, more than 30% seen once. This CDR3 is 15 amino acids long. Germline CDR1 is LGHDT and CDR2 is YNNKEL (reference sequence). The V and J ends lost 4 bases and 5 bases respectively, with 17 bases between them. The origin of this receptor is a newborn girl in good health. The chain couples TRBV3-1 to TRBJ2-5; D is possibly TRBD2 (5 bases). The sample taken for sequencing was cord blood. CDR3 bases: TGTGCCAGCAGCCTATCTTCAGGACTTGCGGAGACCCAGTACTTC. Translating gives CASSLSSGLAETQYF.